This T cell receptor (beta chain) was obtained from a study of radiotherapy plus CTLA-4 blockade in lung cancer. V was trimmed by 6 bases and J by 8 bases, leaving 10 bases between them. Germline V lookup: CDR1 MGHDK, CDR2 SYGVNS. This CDR3 region has 11 residues. Overall study findings and caveats: Per reports, early blood T cell clone dynamics, plus interferon-beta, forecast response most strongly.

Sequencing was performed with immunoSEQ multiplex PCR; in TCRdb, only in-frame clones are kept and a portion is missing. Among over 100,000 clones listed, about 87% were seen once. This clone has just one count. The antigen is not known. The receptor was isolated from a human donor with non-small cell lung cancer that progressed on radiotherapy plus ipilimumab. This chain uses TRBV25-1 with TRBJ1-2; D not resolved. The starting material was peripheral blood, obtained from a patient treated with radiotherapy plus ipilimumab. Here the CDR3 reads CASRGGSGYTF. CDR3 bases: TGTGCCAGCAGAGGAGGGTCAGGCTACACCTTC.